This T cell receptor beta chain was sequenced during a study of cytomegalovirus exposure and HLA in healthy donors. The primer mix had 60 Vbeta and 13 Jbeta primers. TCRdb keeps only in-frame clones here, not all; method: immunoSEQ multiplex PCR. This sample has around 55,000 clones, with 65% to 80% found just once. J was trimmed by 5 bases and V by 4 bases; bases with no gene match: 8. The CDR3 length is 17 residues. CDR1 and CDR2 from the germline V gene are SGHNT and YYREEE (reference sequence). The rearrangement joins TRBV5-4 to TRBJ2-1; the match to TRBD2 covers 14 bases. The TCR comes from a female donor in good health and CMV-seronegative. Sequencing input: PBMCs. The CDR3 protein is CASSPRTSGRHNNEQFF. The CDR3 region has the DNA TGTGCCAGCAGCCCACGGACTAGCGGGAGGCACAACAATGAGCAGTTCTTC.